The clone carrying this T cell receptor (beta chain) was counted once. Half of the eight donors gave roughly 0.45-1 mL blood during surgery. Generated by immunoSEQ multiplex PCR, the TCRdb table keeps only in-frame clones and is missing some. The sample holds 57,000 or so clones, around 94% seen once. This entry comes from a study of human thymus T cells. Germline V gene sequence: CDR1 SGHRS, CDR2 YFSETQ. This CDR3 has 16 amino acids. Trimming shortened V by 0 bases and J by 3 bases, and 16 bases separated the two germline ends. The receptor's source is a boy in the first two years of life with a congenital heart defect but otherwise immunologically healthy. Sequencing used blood. V usage is TRBV5-1 and J usage is TRBJ2-7; D may be TRBD1 or TRBD2 (5 bases each). CDR3 protein: CASSLGPGSRDYEQYF. CDR3 in DNA: TGCGCCAGCAGCTTGGGTCCGGGGAGCAGGGACTACGAGCAGTACTTC.